A single T cell receptor (beta chain) is shown here with its context. No antigen is known for it. The record originates from a study of cytomegalovirus exposure and HLA in healthy donors. Findings of the study overall: The authors enumerated around 150 TCR beta chains as linked to cytomegalovirus. CMV serostatus stood as the only immune exposure information on hand.

PCR was performed using 60 Vbeta and 13 Jbeta primers. Clones were sequenced by immunoSEQ multiplex PCR, and TCRdb holds only the in-frame ones, with some missing. This sample has under 150,000 clones, with 80% to 90% found just once. This CDR3 has 16 amino acids. Germline CDR1 MGHDK, CDR2 SYGVNS. The ends lost 3 bases at V and 2 bases at J; junction bases unmatched: 8. This sequence was found in a woman aged 40 to 55 in good health and CMV-seropositive. The sequenced sample consisted of PBMCs. The genes are TRBV25-1 and TRBJ2-3; 7 positions match TRBD2. The CDR3 reads CASSDPGLGFTDTQYF. Here the CDR3 DNA reads TGTGCCAGCAGTGACCCTGGACTAGGATTCACAGATACGCAGTATTTT.